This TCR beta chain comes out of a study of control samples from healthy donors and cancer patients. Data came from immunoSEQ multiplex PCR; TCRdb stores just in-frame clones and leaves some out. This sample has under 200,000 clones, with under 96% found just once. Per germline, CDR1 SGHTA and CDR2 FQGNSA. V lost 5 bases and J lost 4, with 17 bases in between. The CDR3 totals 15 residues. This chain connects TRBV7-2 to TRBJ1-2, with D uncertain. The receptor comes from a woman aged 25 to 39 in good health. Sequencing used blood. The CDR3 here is CASSPLLRVGYGYTF. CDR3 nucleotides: TGTGCCAGCAGCCCGCTTTTGCGGGTCGGCTATGGCTACACCTTC.